These 17 T cell receptor beta chains came from one sample sequenced in a study of CD8 T cells in Susac syndrome. RNA totalling roughly 0.5 to 1 ug underwent reverse transcription with random hexamers. TCRdb re-called the immunoSEQ multiplex PCR reads through MiXCR, storing one row per CDR3 protein. Of 350,000 to 550,000 distinct CDR3 sequences listed, more than 80% were seen once; the top ten hold under 0.15%. The sequencing input was CD8+ T cells from PBMCs. Receptors originate from a human donor with multiple sclerosis.

V is TRBV27 and J is TRBJ2-6, with 7 bases that match TRBD1. This CDR3 comprises 22 residues. Germline CDR1 MNHEY, CDR2 SMNVEV (reference sequence). J lost 4 bases, V lost 2 bases, and 23 bases had no gene match. The CDR3 protein is CASSLILGEGDSFLSGANVLTF. For the CDR3, the DNA is TGTGCCAGCAGTTTAATCTTGGGAGAGGGGGACAGTTTTTTATCCGGGGCCAACGTCCTGACTTTC.

The chain joins TRBV9 to TRBJ1-2, with TRBD1 identical over 9 bases. The CDR3 is 17 residues long. Germline V gene sequence: CDR1 SGDLS, CDR2 YYNGEE. J was trimmed by 4 bases and V by 3 bases; bases with no gene match: 13. In nucleotides, the CDR3 is TGTGCCAGCAGCGGATGGATTGTGGGACAGGGACTCTATGGCTACACCTTC. Protein: CASSGWIVGQGLYGYTF.

As to this clonotype: The junction and the germline gene differ at one end; a read error may be behind it. CDR3 sequence (DNA): TGTGCCGGCAGCATGGGACTAGCGGGAGAGGGGGCCTACGAGCAGTACTTC. It yields the protein CAGSMGLAGEGAYEQYF. The chain joins TRBV7-9 to TRBJ2-7, with 14 bases matching TRBD2. The CDR3 consists of 17 residues. The germline V gene encodes CDR1 SEHNR and CDR2 FQNEAQ (reference sequence).

The chain links TRBV21-1 to TRBJ1-5. TRBV21-1 is termed a pseudogene. The CDR3 runs 20 residues. The CDR3 DNA reads as TGTGCCAGCAGCAAATCGGGGCCTCATCGGCTAGGCAGGAAGAATCAGCCCCAGCATTTT. Translated: CASSKSGPHRLGRKNQPQHF.

The gene calls are TRBV7-8 and TRBJ2-1; 10 bases are a match to TRBD2. CDR1 and CDR2 from the germline V gene are SGHVS and FQNEAQ. The CDR3 loop spans 17 amino acids. J lost 5 bases, V lost 3 bases, and 10 bases had no gene match. CDR3 loop: CASSFSSSGSGDNEQFF. DNA of the CDR3: TGTGCCAGCAGCTTTTCCTCTAGCGGGAGTGGCGACAATGAGCAGTTCTTC.

This clonotype was seen only once. V usage is TRBV25-1 and J usage is TRBJ1-1, with TRBD1 identical over 7 bases. Per germline, CDR1 MGHDK and CDR2 SYGVNS. The junction had 12 bases not matched to a gene; V was cut back by 3 bases and J by 11 bases. CDR3 length equals 14 residues. CDR3 amino acids: CASSDWEGRGGAFF. The CDR3 DNA follows: TGTGCCAGCAGTGACTGGGAGGGCAGGGGGGGGGCTTTCTTT.

V usage is TRBV10-1 and J usage is TRBJ2-7; the D gene could be TRBD1 or TRBD2 (5 bases each). The CDR3 runs to 14 residues. The germline gives CDR1 WNHNN, CDR2 SYGVQD (reference sequence). Trimming removed 2 bases at V and 5 bases at J, with 13 bases between. This CDR3 reads CASSEGGMGNEQYF. The CDR3 DNA reads as TGCGCCAGCAGTGAGGGGGGAATGGGGAACGAGCAGTACTTC.

A single count supports this clonotype. The chain recombines TRBV30 with TRBJ2-1, with 9 bases identical to TRBD2. V lost 3 bases to trimming and J lost 8 bases; unmatched junction nucleotides: 14. In germline, CDR1 is GTSNPN, CDR2 SVGIG (reference sequence). The CDR3 loop spans 16 amino acids. CDR3 loop: CAWSDGDRGRGDEQFF. The CDR3 region has the DNA TGTGCCTGGAGCGATGGGGATCGCGGGAGGGGCGATGAGCAGTTCTTC.

The J gene is TRBJ2-1, the V gene TRBV29-1; 16 positions agree with TRBD2. Per germline, CDR1 SQVTM and CDR2 ANQGSEA. The CDR3 has 17 residues. The V and J ends lost 1 base and 2 bases, in that order; junction bases with no gene match: 2. The CDR3 region is CSVEGGTSGRAYNEQFF. CDR3 bases: TGCAGCGTTGAAGGGGGGACTAGCGGGAGGGCCTACAATGAGCAGTTCTTC.

The chain employs TRBV27 and TRBJ2-2; a possible D gene is TRBD1 (5 bases). The CDR3 extends over 17 amino acids. Germline-derived CDR1 and CDR2 are MNHEY and SMNVEV (reference sequence). Trimming removed 3 bases from V and 1 base from J, with 15 bases in between. DNA of the CDR3: TGTGCCAGCAGTTTTGGGGCGGTTCAAGGGAACACCGGGGAGCTGTTTTTT. Translation: CASSFGAVQGNTGELFF.

V is TRBV19 and J is TRBJ1-1, with TRBD1 identical over 7 bases. The CDR3 contains 14 residues. Germline V gives CDR1 LNHDA, CDR2 SQIVND (reference sequence). V trimming: 10 bases; J trimming: 12 bases; junction bases outside the gene matches: 20. The CDR3 loop reads CATDAATGVIGPFF. Here the CDR3 DNA reads TGTGCCACCGACGCGGCAACAGGGGTTATAGGGCCTTTCTTT. Using reference TRBV19 and TRBJ1-1 for the parts outside the CDR3, the full variable domain is DGGITQSPKYLFRKEGQNVTLSCEQNLNHDAMYWYRQDPGQGLRLIYYSQIVNDFQKGDIAEGYSVSREKKESFPLTVTSAQKNPTAFYLCATDAATGVIGPFFGQGTRLTVV.

This clonotype is a singleton in its sample. J is TRBJ2-3 and V is TRBV11-3, with 8 bases fitting TRBD2. CDR1 is SGHNT and CDR2 is YENEEA in the germline V gene. The CDR3 consists of 15 residues. Unmatched junction bases numbered 1, after V lost 2 bases and J lost 0 bases. The CDR3 region is CASSLREGSTDTQYF. The DNA for the CDR3 is TGTGCCAGCAGCTTACGGGAGGGAAGCACAGATACGCAGTATTTT.

V and J are TRBV20-1 and TRBJ2-7; 9 nucleotides align to TRBD2. After removal of 1 base from V and 3 bases from J, the junction contained 1 base not matched to a gene. The CDR3 sequence is 13 residues long. CDR1 is DFQATT, CDR2 SNEGSKA, per germline (reference sequence). DNA of the CDR3: TGCAGTGCTAGAGCACTAGCGGGCTACGAGCAGTACTTC. This gives the protein CSARALAGYEQYF.

The chain has TRBV27 and TRBJ2-1; D remains unclear. This CDR3 region has 13 residues. V shed 3 bases and J shed 9 bases, with 12 bases lying between them. Germline V gives CDR1 MNHEY, CDR2 SMNVEV (reference sequence). CDR3 residues: CASSFKWAGEQFF. The CDR3, as DNA: TGTGCCAGCAGTTTTAAATGGGCTGGTGAGCAGTTCTTC.

This sequence joins TRBV11-2 and TRBJ2-7, with no clear D. The length of the CDR3 is 15 residues. The germline V gene has CDR1 SGHAT and CDR2 FQNNGV. V dropped 1 base and J dropped 5 bases, with 15 bases sitting between them. In DNA form, the CDR3 reads TGTGCCAGCAGCTTAGCCCGGCTTGCGCCAGACGAGCAGTACTTC. Amino acids: CASSLARLAPDEQYF.

The chain joins TRBV25-1 to TRBJ2-1; the match to TRBD1 covers 10 bases. CDR1 MGHDK and CDR2 SYGVNS come from the germline V gene. V lost 3 bases and J lost 4; bases outside the gene matches: 6. The CDR3 runs to 16 residues. The CDR3 loop is CASSDWDRGSYNEQFF. The CDR3 coding sequence is TGTGCCAGCAGTGATTGGGACAGGGGTAGTTACAATGAGCAGTTCTTC. The variable domain in full, with the rest retrieved from reference TRBV25-1 and TRBJ2-1, is EADIYQTPRYLVIGTGKKITLECSQTMGHDKMYWYQQDPGMELHLIHYSYGVNSTEKGDLSSESTVSRIRTEHFPLTLESARPSHTSQYLCASSDWDRGSYNEQFFGPGTRLTVL.

V gene TRBV27 combines with J gene TRBJ1-2; 10 nucleotides match TRBD1. The CDR3 loop spans 15 amino acids. Germline CDR1 MNHEY, CDR2 SMNVEV (reference sequence). The J segment lost 2 bases and the V segment lost 3 bases, leaving 3 bases of the junction unmatched. In DNA, the CDR3 is TGTGCCAGCAGTTTGTCGACAGGGGGCAACTATGGCTACACCTTC. It translates to CASSLSTGGNYGYTF.